This is a list of T cell receptor beta chains from one sample in a study of blood T cells in healthy people across ages. TCRdb recomputed calls from the 5' RACE reads with MiXCR, one row per CDR3 protein. In the table there are about 800,000 distinct CDR3 sequences, roughly 25% of which are singletons. These data are also associated with another study on T cells of mothers and their children.

Sample: blood. The receptors derive from a boy younger than 18 in good health. The CDR3 runs from the conserved cysteine through the conserved F or W. The D gene is left open where the match is weak. Size tells how often a clone was seen (once, few, many) or the class of an expanded clone, and some rows leave it out.

D: TRBD1
J: TRBJ1-5
size: NA
V: TRBV6-5
length: 13
DNA: TGTGCCAGCAGAGACAGGGTAGGGCAGCCCCAGCATTTT
CDR3: CASRDRVGQPQHF

D: TRBD1
J: TRBJ2-7
size: NA
V: TRBV29-1
length: 13
DNA: TGCAGCGTGACAGGGGCCGGCGGCTACGAGCAGTACTTC
CDR3: CSVTGAGGYEQYF

D: TRBD1
J: TRBJ1-1
size: NA
V: TRBV25-1
length: 18
DNA: TGTGCCAGCAGTGAATTTCTTAGTCCGGGACAGGGGAACACTGAAGCTTTCTTT
CDR3: CASSEFLSPGQGNTEAFF

D: NA
J: TRBJ2-5
size: NA
V: TRBV4-1
length: 14
DNA: TGCGCCAGCAGGATTGAACAGGGTTCGGAGACCCAGTACTTC
CDR3: CASRIEQGSETQYF

D: NA
J: TRBJ1-4
size: NA
V: TRBV3-1
length: 15
DNA: TGTGCCAGCAGCCAAGTGTACAGTTTTAATGAAAAACTGTTTTTT
CDR3: CASSQVYSFNEKLFF

D: NA
J: TRBJ1-2
size: NA
V: TRBV27
length: 13
DNA: TGTGCCAGCAGTTTAATCGGGGGCAATGGCTACACCTTC
CDR3: CASSLIGGNGYTF

D: NA
J: TRBJ1-6
size: few
V: TRBV6-6
length: 12
DNA: TGTGCCTCCAGTTATAGTCCGGACCCAAGTGACTTT
CDR3: CASSYSPDPSDF

D: NA
J: TRBJ1-4
size: NA
V: TRBV3-1
length: 15
DNA: TGTGCCAGCAGTTCCTGGACGGCCAATAATGAAAAACTGTTTTTT
CDR3: CASSSWTANNEKLFF

D: NA
J: TRBJ1-1
size: few
V: TRBV15
length: 13
DNA: TGTGCCACCAGCAGTGGTTCCAAAAGGGGAGCTTTCTTT
CDR3: CATSSGSKRGAFF

D: NA
J: TRBJ2-3
size: NA
V: TRBV6-5
length: 15
DNA: TGTGCCAGCAGTTTCGTAGCTTCTAGCACAGATACGCAGTATTTT
CDR3: CASSFVASSTDTQYF

D: TRBD2
J: TRBJ2-7
size: NA
V: TRBV29-1
length: 13
DNA: TGCAGCGTTCTTTTAGCGGGAGAATACGAGCAGTACTTC
CDR3: CSVLLAGEYEQYF

D: TRBD2
J: TRBJ2-5
size: NA
V: TRBV6-5
length: 15
DNA: TGTGCCGGCAGCCTAGCGGGAGGGATCCAAGAGACCCAGTACTTC
CDR3: CAGSLAGGIQETQYF

D: TRBD1
J: TRBJ2-1
size: few
V: TRBV2
length: 16
DNA: TGTGCCAGCAGGGGAAACAGGGGGAGCGCCTACGGTGAGCAGTTCTTC
CDR3: CASRGNRGSAYGEQFF

D: TRBD1
J: TRBJ1-6
size: NA
V: TRBV5-6
length: 16
DNA: TGTGCCAGGAGCTTGGGGGCGGGACAGTATAATTCACCCCTCCACTTT
CDR3: CARSLGAGQYNSPLHF

D: NA
J: TRBJ2-7
size: many
V: TRBV18
length: 13
DNA: TGTGCCAGCTCCCTAGCGTCCCCCTACGAGCAGTACTTC
CDR3: CASSLASPYEQYF

D: NA
J: TRBJ1-2
size: NA
V: TRBV28
length: 15
DNA: TGTGCCAGTCGTTCCAGAAGGACATCTAACTATGGCTACACCTTC
CDR3: CASRSRRTSNYGYTF

D: NA
J: TRBJ1-1
size: few
V: TRBV5-1
length: 13
DNA: TGCGCCAGCAGCTTGCGAGGGATAGCTGAAGCTTTCTTT
CDR3: CASSLRGIAEAFF

D: NA
J: TRBJ2-2
size: NA
V: TRBV20-1
length: 14
DNA: TGCAGTGCCCCAAAGCCAACGAACACCGGGGAGCTGTTTTTT
CDR3: CSAPKPTNTGELFF

D: NA
J: TRBJ2-5
size: NA
V: TRBV5-6
length: 14
DNA: TGTGCCAGCAGCGACCGGGTCGCCGTGGAGACCCAGTACTTC
CDR3: CASSDRVAVETQYF

D: NA
J: TRBJ2-7
size: few
V: TRBV6-2/TRBV6-3
length: 12
DNA: TGTGCCACCACTAAGGTGCCGCCTCCCCAGTACTTC
CDR3: CATTKVPPPQYF

D: NA
J: TRBJ2-7
size: NA
V: TRBV5-1
length: 16
DNA: TGCGCCAGCAGCTTGGCCGTGGCGGACGTTTCCTACGAGCAGTACTTC
CDR3: CASSLAVADVSYEQYF

D: TRBD1
J: TRBJ1-1
size: NA
V: TRBV4-3
length: 15
DNA: TGCGCCAGCAGCCAAAAGGACAGGGCGAACACTGAAGCTTTCTTT
CDR3: CASSQKDRANTEAFF

D: NA
J: TRBJ2-5
size: few
V: TRBV5-1
length: 13
DNA: TGCGCCAGCAGCTTGGATCCCGGTCGGGAGCAGTACTTC
CDR3: CASSLDPGREQYF

D: TRBD2
J: TRBJ2-3
size: few
V: TRBV24-1
length: 17
DNA: TGTGCCACCAGTGATTACGGGACTAGCGGGATCACAGATACGCAGTATTTT
CDR3: CATSDYGTSGITDTQYF

D: NA
J: TRBJ2-2
size: NA
V: TRBV11-2
length: 17
DNA: TGTGCCAGCAGCTTAGTGGGAGACAGCCCGAACACCGGGGAGCTGTTTTTT
CDR3: CASSLVGDSPNTGELFF

D: NA
J: TRBJ2-5
size: NA
V: TRBV5-4
length: 14
DNA: TGTGCCAGCAGCCGGGTGGGAGAGGGAGAGACCCAGTACTTC
CDR3: CASSRVGEGETQYF

D: NA
J: TRBJ2-1
size: NA
V: TRBV11-2
length: 15
DNA: TGTGCCAGCAGCCCCCTGAGGGGTCTGTTCAATGAGCAGTTCTTC
CDR3: CASSPLRGLFNEQFF

D: NA
J: TRBJ2-7
size: NA
V: TRBV6-2/TRBV6-3
length: 14
DNA: TGTGCCAGCAGTTACTCGAGGGTGAGAGACGAGCAGTACTTC
CDR3: CASSYSRVRDEQYF

D: NA
J: TRBJ2-7
size: few
V: TRBV6-2/TRBV6-3
length: 14
DNA: TGTGCCAGCAGTTACTCCTGGGGGATTCTCGAGCAGTACTTC
CDR3: CASSYSWGILEQYF

D: NA
J: TRBJ2-2
size: few
V: TRBV12-3/TRBV12-4
length: 11
DNA: TGTGCCACCTACGGGGCAGGGGAGCTGTTTTTT
CDR3: CATYGAGELFF

D: TRBD2
J: TRBJ2-7
size: NA
V: TRBV20-1
length: 16
DNA: TGCAGTGCTAGAGCCTTCTTCGGGACTAGCTCCTACGAGCAGCACTTC
CDR3: CSARAFFGTSSYEQHF

D: NA
J: TRBJ1-2
size: NA
V: TRBV29-1
length: 12
DNA: TGCAGCGTTGATGTCAACACCTATGGCTACACCTTC
CDR3: CSVDVNTYGYTF

D: TRBD1
J: TRBJ2-1
size: NA
V: TRBV6-1
length: 13
DNA: TGTGCCAGTGGGACAGGGGAATACAATGAGCAGTTCTTC
CDR3: CASGTGEYNEQFF

D: NA
J: TRBJ2-1
size: NA
V: TRBV7-7
length: 13
DNA: TGTGCTAGCAGCTTAGAACCTTACAATGAGCAGTTCTTC
CDR3: CASSLEPYNEQFF

D: NA
J: TRBJ2-4
size: many
V: TRBV7-9
length: 17
DNA: TGTGCCAGCAGCCAATCATCATCCGGGACAACTAAAAACATTCAGTACTTC
CDR3: CASSQSSSGTTKNIQYF

D: NA
J: TRBJ2-3
size: NA
V: TRBV9
length: 14
DNA: TGTGCCAGCAGCGAGACGATTAAAACAGATACGCAGTATTTT
CDR3: CASSETIKTDTQYF

D: TRBD2
J: TRBJ2-1
size: many
V: TRBV9
length: 16
DNA: TGTGCCAGCAGCGGGACTAGCGGGAGCTCCTACAATGAGCAGTTCTTC
CDR3: CASSGTSGSSYNEQFF

D: NA
J: TRBJ1-1
size: NA
V: TRBV27
length: 16
DNA: TGTGCCAGCAGTTTGGGAAGGGGGGCATGGGACACTGAAGCTTTCTTT
CDR3: CASSLGRGAWDTEAFF

D: NA
J: TRBJ2-5
size: NA
V: TRBV7-2
length: 16
DNA: TGTGCCAGCAGCTCCCCCGGGGGTGGTGGTAAAGAGACCCAGTACTTC
CDR3: CASSSPGGGGKETQYF

D: NA
J: TRBJ2-5
size: few
V: TRBV29-1
length: 14
DNA: TGCAGCGTTGAAGAACTGGGGGCTGATGAGACCCAGTACTTC
CDR3: CSVEELGADETQYF

D: TRBD1
J: TRBJ2-3
size: few
V: TRBV9
length: 16
DNA: TGTGCCAGCAGCGTAGTTGTGGGACAGGGAGGACATACGCAGTATTTT
CDR3: CASSVVVGQGGHTQYF

D: NA
J: TRBJ2-3
size: NA
V: TRBV5-1
length: 15
DNA: TGCGCCAGCAGCGAACACGGGAGTAGCACAGATACGCAGTATTTT
CDR3: CASSEHGSSTDTQYF

D: NA
J: TRBJ2-4
size: NA
V: TRBV6-1
length: 12
DNA: TGTGCCAGCAGAATCAGGGAAAGCGTTCAGTACTTC
CDR3: CASRIRESVQYF

D: TRBD1
J: TRBJ2-7
size: few
V: TRBV12-3/TRBV12-4
length: 16
DNA: TGTGCCAGCAGTCCTAACGGGGACAGGGGATCGTACGAGCAGTACTTC
CDR3: CASSPNGDRGSYEQYF

D: NA
J: TRBJ2-4
size: NA
V: TRBV21-1
length: 16
DNA: TGTGCCAGCAGCGACCCCGGGCTAGCGGGAGAAAACATTCAGTACTTC
CDR3: CASSDPGLAGENIQYF

D: TRBD1
J: TRBJ2-7
size: NA
V: TRBV15
length: 13
DNA: TGTGCCACCAGCAGTCGGACAGGGTACGAGCAGTACTTC
CDR3: CATSSRTGYEQYF

D: TRBD1
J: TRBJ2-5
size: NA
V: TRBV5-1
length: 17
DNA: TGCGCCAGCAGCCCAGTACCCGGACAGGGGGCTTTGGAGACCCAGTACTTC
CDR3: CASSPVPGQGALETQYF

D: NA
J: TRBJ1-5
size: few
V: TRBV20-1
length: 15
DNA: TGCAGTGCTAGAGATGTGGCAGGGGAATTTCAGCCCCAGCATTTT
CDR3: CSARDVAGEFQPQHF

D: NA
J: TRBJ1-4
size: few
V: TRBV4-3
length: 15
DNA: TGCGCCAGCAGCCCTCGGTTCGGAGCTAATGAAAAACTGTTTTTT
CDR3: CASSPRFGANEKLFF

D: TRBD2
J: TRBJ2-1
size: few
V: TRBV4-3
length: 16
DNA: TGCGCCAGCAGCCAAGATCGGACTAGCGGATACAATGAGCAGTTCTTC
CDR3: CASSQDRTSGYNEQFF